These T cell receptor beta chains were read from a single sample in a study of OX40 agonist ivuxolimab in advanced cancers. The assay was immunoSEQ multiplex PCR, and TCRdb's table has in-frame clones only and misses some. Of about 94,000 clones listed, roughly 91% are singletons. The sample consisted of CD4+ or CD8+ T cells sorted from blood, taken in a trial of the OX40 agonist ivuxolimab. The receptors stem from an adult with an advanced solid tumor such as melanoma, head and neck, liver or kidney cancer. The CDR3 runs from the conserved cysteine through the conserved F or W. D genes are given only for firm matches. Clone size is not always given. Where it is, it says once, few, many or a class for expanded clones.

len	d_gene	v_gene	abundance	j_gene	CDR3nt	CDR3aa
16	-	TRBV7-2	-	TRBJ1-1	TGTGCCAGCAGCACCACCGCGGGGGGGGCAAACACTGAAGCTTTCTTT	CASSTTAGGANTEAFF
13	-	TRBV6-7	-	TRBJ2-1	TGTGCCACTTCACACTCCTCCTACAATGAGCAGTTCTTC	CATSHSSYNEQFF
13	TRBD1	TRBV10-3	-	TRBJ1-4	TGTGCCATCAGCCCGGGACAGGGTGAAAAACTGTTTTTT	CAISPGQGEKLFF
14	-	TRBV5-6	once	TRBJ1-3	TGTGCCAGCAGCTTGGGGGGGGCTGGAAACACCATATATTTT	CASSLGGAGNTIYF
19	TRBD2	TRBV5-1	-	TRBJ2-1	TGCGCCAGCAGCTTGGTAGGGGTAGCGGGGCGCCTCCTGAACAATGAGCAGTTCTTC	CASSLVGVAGRLLNNEQFF
18	TRBD2	TRBV4-1	-	TRBJ2-3	TGCGCCAGCAGCCAAGATATGCCTAGCGGGGGGATCACAGATACGCAGTATTTT	CASSQDMPSGGITDTQYF
14	TRBD1	TRBV7-2	-	TRBJ2-3	TGTGCCAGCAGCGCGGGACAGGGATTAGATACGCAGTATTTT	CASSAGQGLDTQYF
15	TRBD1	TRBV18	-	TRBJ1-1	TGTGCCAGCCGGACAGGGACGGATTTGTGGACTGAAGCTTTCTTT	CASRTGTDLWTEAFF
16	-	TRBV21-1	-	TRBJ2-3	TGTGCCAGCAGCAAAGTTCTACGGGCTTTCACAGATACGCAGTATTTT	CASSKVLRAFTDTQYF
16	-	TRBV7-3	-	TRBJ1-1	TGTGCCAGCAGCTTAACTAGGGAGTCAGGGAGGACTGAAGCTTTCTTT	CASSLTRESGRTEAFF
13	TRBD1	TRBV14	-	TRBJ1-1	TGTGCCAGCAGCCAAGGGACAGGCACTGAAGCTTTCTTT	CASSQGTGTEAFF
16	-	TRBV15	-	TRBJ2-2	TGTGCCACCAGCAGTGCCGGGCCTCGCGGGGCCGGGGAGCTGTTTTTT	CATSSAGPRGAGELFF
15	TRBD1	TRBV7-2	few	TRBJ2-6	TGTGCCAGGCGACAGGGGCGCTCTGGGGCCAACGTCCTGACTTTC	CARRQGRSGANVLTF
14	-	TRBV29-1	-	TRBJ1-2	TGCAGCGTTGATCCTGCGGCCGGGACACATGGCTACACCTTC	CSVDPAAGTHGYTF
17	TRBD2	TRBV7-3	-	TRBJ2-3	TGTGCCAGCAGCCCCCGGCCGCCTAGCGGCGACACAGATACGCAGTATTTT	CASSPRPPSGDTDTQYF
18	TRBD2	TRBV19	-	TRBJ2-1	TGTGCCACCTCCCCCTATGGCAGCGGGGGGCTTATGAAGAATGAGCAGTTCTTC	CATSPYGSGGLMKNEQFF
16	-	TRBV4-1	once	TRBJ2-7	TGCGCCAGCAGCCAAGATCTAACAGGGTATGGGGACGAGCAGTACTTC	CASSQDLTGYGDEQYF
13	-	TRBV11-2	-	TRBJ1-3	TGTGCCAGCAGCTTAGAAGGTGGAAACACCATATATTTT	CASSLEGGNTIYF
12	-	TRBV5-6	-	TRBJ1-1	TGTGCCAGCAGCGCTACAGGAATCCGAGCTTTCTTT	CASSATGIRAFF
15	TRBD2	TRBV6-1	-	TRBJ2-2	TGTGCCAGCAGTGGGGGGCGGGGGGGCCCCGGGGAGCTGTTTTTT	CASSGGRGGPGELFF
14	-	TRBV5-1	-	TRBJ1-3	TGCGCCAGCAGCCAGGACACTCCTGGAAACACCATATATTTT	CASSQDTPGNTIYF
15	-	TRBV27	once	TRBJ2-3	TGTGCCAGCAGTTTATGGTCCGTGCGGGCTGATACGCAGTATTTT	CASSLWSVRADTQYF
19	TRBD1	TRBV7-6	-	TRBJ1-4	TGTGCCAGCAGCCCCGCCCTATGGACAGGGGGGGAAGCTAATGAAAAACTGTTTTTT	CASSPALWTGGEANEKLFF
15	-	TRBV5-1	-	TRBJ1-2	TGTGCCAGCAGCCCGACCGGGACCAGGGTGTGGGGCTACACCTTC	CASSPTGTRVWGYTF
13	TRBD2	TRBV5-4	-	TRBJ2-1	TGTGCCAGCAGCTGGACTAGCGGGGTTGAGCAGTTCTTC	CASSWTSGVEQFF
12	-	TRBV19	-	TRBJ1-2	TGTGCCAGTAGTATTTCAGGTTATGGCTACACCTTC	CASSISGYGYTF
17	-	TRBV4-1	-	TRBJ1-2	TGCGCCAGCAGCCAAGCCCCAGGGGCAGCCTTTAACTATGGCTACACCTTC	CASSQAPGAAFNYGYTF
14	-	TRBV11-3	-	TRBJ2-1	TGTGCCAGCAGCTTAGGTGCTAGTTACAATGAGCAGTTCTTC	CASSLGASYNEQFF
14	-	TRBV5-1	-	TRBJ1-5	TGCGCCAGCAGCTTGGCGCCGGGCAATCAGCCCCAGCATTTT	CASSLAPGNQPQHF
14	-	TRBV10-1	-	TRBJ1-1	TGCGCCAGCACCTCCGGGCGCGGGAACACTGAAGCTTTCTTT	CASTSGRGNTEAFF
14	-	TRBV7-2	-	TRBJ1-2	TGTGCCAGCAGCCCTAGGACGGACACCTATGGCTACACCTTC	CASSPRTDTYGYTF
12	-	TRBV6-6	-	TRBJ2-1	TGTGCCAGCAGTTCCCATGGGAATGAGCAGTTCTTC	CASSSHGNEQFF
15	-	TRBV7-9	-	TRBJ2-5	TGTGCCAGCAGCTTAGAGAGGGGTCGGGGAGAGACCCAGTACTTC	CASSLERGRGETQYF
16	TRBD2	TRBV19	-	TRBJ2-6	TGTGCCAGTAGACTAGCGGGGGGGCCTGGGGCCAACGTCCTGACTTTC	CASRLAGGPGANVLTF
16	TRBD2	TRBV5-1	-	TRBJ2-5	TGCGCCAGCAGCTCGGGACTAGCTCCCTTGGGAGAGACCCAGTACTTC	CASSSGLAPLGETQYF
16	TRBD1	TRBV10-3	few	TRBJ2-5	TGTGCCATCAGTGAGACCGCGACAGGGCAGGTAGAGACCCAGTACTTC	CAISETATGQVETQYF
18	TRBD1	TRBV15	once	TRBJ1-4	TGTGCCACCAGCAAGGGGGTGACAGGGGGCGCAACTAATGAAAAACTGTTTTTT	CATSKGVTGGATNEKLFF
16	-	TRBV7-2	-	TRBJ1-2	TGTGCCAGCAGCTTGAGGAGGGGAAGCTCTAACTATGGCTACACCTTC	CASSLRRGSSNYGYTF